In this sample, the clone carrying this T cell receptor beta chain turned up a few times. Its target is unknown. The sample is drawn from a study of Graves' ophthalmopathy and Graves' hyperthyroidism. Study results and limitations: Distinction of ophthalmopathy from stable hyperthyroidism by a 13-signature model reached 85% to 90% sensitivity and just under 84% specificity.

The CDR3 has 16 amino acids. Trimming left V 4 bases short and J 6 bases short, with 18 bases between. The germline gives CDR1 LGHNA, CDR2 YNFKEQ. Amplification targeted the TCR beta CDR3 regions, with RNA transcripts as the source material. HTBI primers were used in a first-round RT-PCR, which preceded a second-round multiplex PCR. MiXCR, applied by TCRdb to the multiplex PCR reads, yields one record per CDR3 protein. Among 600,000 to 650,000 distinct CDR3 sequences listed, about a fifth were seen once. This clonotype was sampled from a woman aged 18-30 years with stable Graves' hyperthyroidism. Some clones in this sample may be carry-over from other donors' samples. Sequencing was carried out using peripheral blood. The chain links TRBV4-2 to TRBJ2-2; D might be TRBD1 (5 bases). CDR3 in amino acids: CASSRPTRGKPGELFF. DNA for the CDR3: TGTGCCAGCAGCCGCCCCACAAGGGGAAAGCCCGGGGAGCTGTTTTTT.